This TCR beta chain is from a study of cytomegalovirus exposure and HLA in healthy donors. Donors counted as nominally healthy when sampled, yet unrecorded immune exposures were likely. The primer mix had 60 Vbeta and 13 Jbeta primers. The protocol was immunoSEQ multiplex PCR, while the TCRdb copy is restricted to in-frame clones and leaves out a portion. The sample holds 110,000 to 150,000 clones, approximately 80% seen once. The TCR originated in a male donor in good health and CMV-seronegative. What was sequenced was PBMCs.

The CDR3 DNA reads as TGTGCCAGCAGCTTAAACGGGGGGGCCACCGGGGAGCTGTTTTTT. Encoded protein: CASSLNGGATGELFF. The chain couples TRBV7-9 to TRBJ2-2; TRBD2 matches at 8 bases. V gave up 2 bases and J gave up 4 bases; unmatched junction bases: 3. The CDR3 runs 15 residues. CDR1 is SEHNR, CDR2 FQNEAQ, per germline (reference sequence).